The next 8 T cell receptor beta chains were all read from a single sample in a study of radiation and T cells in renal cell carcinoma. Sequenced by immunoSEQ multiplex PCR; TCRdb stores in-frame clones only, minus some. This table holds about 59,000 clones, more than 60% found once. Sample time point: baseline pretreatment blood. Treatment indicated: 15 Gy SBRT to primary tumor, nephrectomy 4 weeks later. The sample consisted of blood, taken from a patient whose treatment included radiotherapy and nephrectomy. These receptors were collected from a man between 60 and 75 years old with renal cell carcinoma.

The chain has TRBV2 and TRBJ2-6, with D perhaps assigned TRBD1 or TRBD2 (5 bases each). The V gene's germline CDR1 is SNHLY and CDR2 FYNNEI. This CDR3 has 16 residues. The V and J ends lost 8 bases and 0 bases respectively, with 14 bases between them. This CDR3 reads CASARDLASGANVLTF. CDR3 bases: TGTGCCAGCGCACGGGACCTTGCCTCTGGGGCCAACGTCCTGACTTTC.

The chain uses TRBV7-2 and TRBJ2-5, with D perhaps TRBD1 (5 bases). This CDR3 is built from 15 residues. V was pared by 4 bases and J by 4 bases, with 16 bases between. Per germline, CDR1 SGHTA and CDR2 FQGNSA. The CDR3 reads CASSYQRGPGETQYF. CDR3 DNA sequence: TGTGCCAGCAGCTACCAAAGGGGCCCGGGAGAGACCCAGTACTTC. The variable domain in full, with the rest retrieved from reference TRBV7-2 and TRBJ2-5, is GAGVSQSPSNKVTEKGKDVELRCDPISGHTALYWYRQSLGQGLEFLIYFQGNSAPDKSGLPSDRFSAERTGGSVSTLTIQRTQQEDSAVYLCASSYQRGPGETQYFGPGTRLLVL.

J is TRBJ2-5 and V is TRBV6-5; unclear D gene. In germline, CDR1 is MNHEY, CDR2 SVGAGI. The CDR3 consists of 15 residues. V shed 5 bases and J shed 0 bases, with 13 bases lying between them. CDR3 coding DNA: TGTGCCAGCAGTCCCGGCGTTGAGTACCAAGAGACCCAGTACTTC. Protein: CASSPGVEYQETQYF.

V and J are TRBV11-3 and TRBJ2-5, with D perhaps being TRBD1 or TRBD2 (6 bases each). Germline V gene lookup returns CDR1 SGHNT and CDR2 YENEEA. CDR3 length: 14 residues. The V and J ends lost 5 bases and 3 bases respectively, with 13 bases between them. The CDR3 DNA sequence: TGTGCCAGCAGCCCGGGGGCCATGGAAGAGACCCAGTACTTC. This sequence encodes CASSPGAMEETQYF.

The J gene is TRBJ1-1, the V gene TRBV6-5, with D possibly TRBD1 on 6 matching bases. The V and J ends lost 0 bases and 6 bases respectively, with 14 bases between them. Germline CDR1 reads MNHEY; CDR2 reads SVGAGI. The length of the CDR3 is 15 residues. CDR3 in DNA: TGTGCCAGCAGTTACTCGATACAGGGCGGCGCTGAAGCTTTCTTT. This translates into CASSYSIQGGAEAFF.

The J gene is TRBJ2-7, the V gene TRBV2; either TRBD1 or TRBD2 may fit D (5 bases each). Germline assignment: CDR1 SNHLY and CDR2 FYNNEI. CDR3 length: 12 residues. CDR3 nucleotides: TGTGGCTCGGGACGTTTATCCTACGAGCAGTACTTC. Its translation: CGSGRLSYEQYF.

Regarding this clone: Because the CDR3 is missing its conserved closing phenylalanine or tryptophan, this is likely a read error. The rearrangement links TRBV6-5 to TRBJ2-7; D remains ambiguous. The CDR3 has 11 residues. Germline CDR1 is MNHEY and CDR2 is SVGAGI. The V gene lost 4 bases and the J gene lost 4 bases, with 5 bases spanning the gap. CDR3 loop: CASSWEYEQYL. CDR3 nucleotides: TGTGCCAGCAGTTGGGAATACGAGCAGTACCTC.

By share, this clone counts as medium-sized. This specimen includes other DNA sequences encoding the same CDR3. The chain couples TRBV2 to TRBJ1-5; TRBD1 might be the D (5 bases). CDR1 SNHLY and CDR2 FYNNEI come from the germline V gene. The germline V and J ends were trimmed by 7 bases and 4 bases, with 11 bases remaining between them. The CDR3 has 13 amino acids. The CDR3 DNA is TGTGCCAGCAACCAGGGACTTAATCAGCCCCAGCATTTT. Translated, it gives CASNQGLNQPQHF.